This is a list of T cell receptor beta chains from one sample in a study of blood T cell repertoires in COVID-19. Data came from immunoSEQ multiplex PCR; TCRdb stores just in-frame clones and leaves some out. The table shows about half a million clones, with about nine tenths occurring only once. Input material: PBMCs or T cells enriched from blood (not recorded which). These receptors all come from an older woman who had recovered from COVID-19. CDR3s include the opening cysteine and the closing phenylalanine or tryptophan. D genes are given only for firm matches. Size tells how often a clone was seen (once, few, many) or the class of an expanded clone, and some rows leave it out.

J gene | D gene | V gene | clone size | CDR3 DNA | CDR3 protein
TRBJ1-2 | TRBD1 | TRBV23-1 | NA | TGCGCCACGCCACCGGGACAGCTCTATGGCTACACCTTC | CATPPGQLYGYTF
TRBJ1-3 | NA | TRBV7-2 | NA | TGTGCCAGCAGCCCAGGGTCTTCTGGAAACACCATATATTTT | CASSPGSSGNTIYF
TRBJ1-3 | NA | TRBV5-6 | NA | TGTGCCAGCAGCTTTCCTGTCCGGAGGGGCTCTGGAAACACCATATATTTT | CASSFPVRRGSGNTIYF
TRBJ1-3 | TRBD1 | TRBV6-5 | NA | TGTGCCAGCAGTTACAGGGGGCCCTCTGGAAACACCATATATTTT | CASSYRGPSGNTIYF
TRBJ1-2 | NA | TRBV30 | few | TGTGCCTGGAGTGTAACGGGGTCCTACTATGGCTACACCTTC | CAWSVTGSYYGYTF
TRBJ1-2 | TRBD1 | TRBV12-3/TRBV12-4 | once | TGTGCCAGCAGGCGACAGGGCTATGGCTACACCTTC | CASRRQGYGYTF
TRBJ2-1 | NA | TRBV5-1 | NA | TGCGCCAGCAGCCTGACAGGCTCCGCCGCGGATGAGCAGTTCTTC | CASSLTGSAADEQFF
TRBJ2-4 | TRBD1 | TRBV7-8 | NA | TGTGCCAGCAGCGCGAAGAAGGGGGCTGGAGCCAAAAACATTCAGTACTTC | CASSAKKGAGAKNIQYF
TRBJ2-7 | NA | TRBV5-5 | NA | TGTGCCAGCAGCTTGGATCTGGTGAGCTCCTACGAGCAGTACTTC | CASSLDLVSSYEQYF
TRBJ1-6 | TRBD1 | TRBV4-1 | NA | TGCGCCAGCAGCCAAGGACAGGGTTCGAGCTCCTATAATTCACCCCTCCACTTT | CASSQGQGSSSYNSPLHF
TRBJ1-6 | TRBD1 | TRBV27 | NA | TGTGCCAGCAGTCCCCGACAGGGAACCTATAATTCACCCCTCCACTTT | CASSPRQGTYNSPLHF
TRBJ1-3 | TRBD1 | TRBV7-2 | NA | TGTGCCAGCAGCTTATACAGGGGGCCAGTGGCTGGAAACACCATATATTTT | CASSLYRGPVAGNTIYF
TRBJ2-2 | TRBD1 | TRBV5-1 | NA | TGCGCCAGCGTCGACAGGGATAGCACCGGGGAGCTGTTTTTT | CASVDRDSTGELFF
TRBJ1-5 | TRBD1 | TRBV9 | NA | TGTGCCAGCAGCGTGACAGGGGGAAGCAATCAGCCCCAGCATTTT | CASSVTGGSNQPQHF